These 27 T cell receptor beta chains were sequenced from one sample in a study of T cell responses to AZD1222 COVID-19 vaccine. Some clones are missing from TCRdb's copy, which holds only in-frame ones; the method was immunoSEQ multiplex PCR. The repertoire holds about 110,000 clones, with nearly 90% as singletons. Sequenced here: peripheral blood, sampled on day 0 of MenACWY control vaccination. The receptor source for this set is an adult in good health.

V gene TRBV7-6 combines with J gene TRBJ2-3, with TRBD1 identical over 7 bases. Per germline, CDR1 SGHVS and CDR2 FNYEAQ. Trimming at V came to 5 bases and at J to 4 bases, leaving 12 bases not matched to a gene. The CDR3 loop spans 16 amino acids. The CDR3 nucleotides are TGTGCCAGCAGCCCTACACAGGGGCATCGTGCAGATACGCAGTATTTT. Amino acid sequence: CASSPTQGHRADTQYF.

The chain carries TRBV5-1 and TRBJ2-2; a weak D match, TRBD1 (5 bases). CDR1 and CDR2 from the germline V gene are SGHRS and YFSETQ. The CDR3 is 17 amino acids. V was pared by 3 bases and J by 3 bases, with 18 bases between. The CDR3, as DNA: TGCGCCAGCAGCTCACAACCACCAGGGTTCGACACCGGGGAGCTGTTTTTT. It yields the protein CASSSQPPGFDTGELFF. Variable domain in full (rest from reference TRBV5-1 and TRBJ2-2): KAGVTQTPRYLIKTRGQQVTLSCSPISGHRSVSWYQQTPGQGLQFLFEYFSETQRNKGNFPGRFSGRQFSNSRSEMNVSTLELGDSALYLCASSSQPPGFDTGELFFGEGSRLTVL.

This sequence joins TRBV6-5 and TRBJ2-7, with no clear D. With 8 bases removed from V and 6 bases from J, the gap between germline ends came to 11 bases. CDR1 is MNHEY and CDR2 is SVGAGI in the germline V gene. This CDR3 region has 11 residues. CDR3 residues: CASQLGIEQYF. Written as DNA, the CDR3 is TGTGCCAGCCAACTTGGGATCGAGCAGTACTTC.

V is TRBV3-1 (or the pseudogene TRBV3-2) and J is TRBJ1-4; D ambiguous. V lost 3 bases to trimming and J lost 7 bases, with 12 bases between them. CDR3 length: 14 residues. CDR1 is LGHDT, CDR2 YNNKEL, per germline (reference sequence). This CDR3 reads CASSQRSGGEKLFF. DNA for the CDR3: TGTGCCAGCAGCCAGCGGTCCGGTGGTGAAAAACTGTTTTTT.

The chain employs TRBV6-5 and TRBJ1-5; 7 nucleotides match TRBD1. The V gene's germline CDR1 is MNHEY and CDR2 SVGAGI. With 11 bases clipped from V and 1 base from J, the junction kept 5 bases outside the gene matches. The CDR3 has 13 amino acids. The CDR3 here is CAGRGHSNQPQHF. CDR3 DNA: TGTGCCGGAAGGGGGCACAGCAATCAGCCCCAGCATTTT.

The chain couples TRBV5-1 to TRBJ2-1, with 7 bases lining up with TRBD2. The V segment lost 0 bases and the J segment 2 bases; nucleotides outside the gene matches: 5. The germline V gene encodes CDR1 SGHRS and CDR2 YFSETQ. This CDR3 comprises 16 residues. In DNA, the CDR3 is TGCGCCAGCAGCTTGGCGGTCGGGGGGACCTACAATGAGCAGTTCTTC. Protein sequence: CASSLAVGGTYNEQFF.

The rearrangement links TRBV6-2 or TRBV6-3 to TRBJ2-7, with TRBD2 identical over 7 bases. Germline CDR1 is MNHEY and CDR2 is SVGEGT. This CDR3 has 14 residues. V dropped 2 bases and J dropped 7; count of bases not matched to a gene: 8. DNA for the CDR3: TGTGCCAGCAGTTACCTTGCGGGAGTACAGGAGCAGTACTTC. It translates to CASSYLAGVQEQYF.

DNA for the CDR3: TGTGCCAGCAGCGTAGGAATTAGCGGGAGGGTCGGGGAGCTGTTTTTT. Translation: CASSVGISGRVGELFF. V and J are TRBV9 and TRBJ2-2; 11 bases map to TRBD2. The V gene's germline CDR1 is SGDLS and CDR2 YYNGEE. V lost 0 bases, J lost 7 bases, and 5 bases stayed unmatched. The CDR3 totals 16 residues.

In nucleotides, the CDR3 is TGTGCCAGCAGTGAAAACAGGGGAGGCACTGAAGCTTTCTTT. Its protein is CASSENRGGTEAFF. This chain uses TRBV6-1 with TRBJ1-1; TRBD1 agrees at 7 bases. The CDR3 is 14 amino acids. V trimming: 2 bases; J trimming: 4 bases; junction bases outside the gene matches: 4. The germline gives CDR1 MNHNS, CDR2 SASEGT.

The rearrangement uses TRBV7-2 and TRBJ2-1; D is uncertain. V was clipped by 1 base and J by 5 bases, with 6 bases between them. This CDR3 is built from 13 residues. In germline, CDR1 is SGHTA, CDR2 FQGNSA. In nucleotides, the CDR3 is TGTGCCAGCAGCTTAGGGGCAAACAATGAGCAGTTCTTC. Translation gives CASSLGANNEQFF. Based on the CDR3 plus reference TRBV7-2 and TRBJ2-1, the full variable domain is GAGVSQSPSNKVTEKGKDVELRCDPISGHTALYWYRQSLGQGLEFLIYFQGNSAPDKSGLPSDRFSAERTGGSVSTLTIQRTQQEDSAVYLCASSLGANNEQFFGPGTRLTVL.

The CDR3 DNA sequence: TGTGCCTGGAGTATGGGGGGAGAAGAGACCCAGTACTTC. Its protein is CAWSMGGEETQYF. This rearrangement joins TRBV30 to TRBJ2-5; D is perhaps TRBD2 (6 bases). Germline CDR1 is GTSNPN and CDR2 is SVGIG (reference sequence). V was clipped by 2 bases and J by 3 bases, with 10 bases between them. This CDR3 is built from 13 residues. The full variable domain, in which reference TRBV30 and TRBJ2-5 provide the parts outside the CDR3, is SQTIHQWPATLVQPVGSPLSLECTVEGTSNPNLYWYRQAAGRGLQLLFYSVGIGQISSEVPQNLSASRPQDRQFILSSKKLLLSDSGFYLCAWSMGGEETQYFGPGTRLLVL.

This chain connects TRBV13 to TRBJ2-7, with D hard to call. The CDR3 has 13 residues. V shed 7 bases and J shed 0 bases, with 10 bases lying between them. Looked up from germline, CDR1 is PRHDT and CDR2 is FYEKMQ (reference sequence). This CDR3 is CASTIHRSYEQYF. The CDR3 nucleotides read TGTGCCAGCACCATTCATCGCTCCTACGAGCAGTACTTC.

The chain has TRBV5-6 and TRBJ2-5; D possibly uses TRBD1 or TRBD2 (5 bases each). V lost 2 bases to trimming and J lost 2 bases, with 25 bases between them. From germline, CDR1 is SGHDT and CDR2 YYEEEE. CDR3 length: 19 amino acids. This CDR3 reads CASSFFINIRDRKQETQYF. In DNA, the CDR3 is TGTGCCAGCAGCTTCTTCATAAACATTCGGGACCGAAAACAAGAGACCCAGTACTTC.

The V and J genes are TRBV20-1 and TRBJ1-2; unclear D gene. Per germline, CDR1 DFQATT and CDR2 SNEGSKA (reference sequence). Trimming left V 4 bases short and J 5 bases short, with 5 bases between. The CDR3 sequence is 10 residues long. The CDR3 sequence is CSATAYGYTF. The CDR3, as DNA: TGCAGTGCTACAGCTTATGGCTACACCTTC.

In its sample, this clone was seen once. V and J are TRBV5-4 and TRBJ2-6; D gene uncertain. The CDR3 runs 17 residues. Looked up from germline, CDR1 is SGHNT and CDR2 is YYREEE (reference sequence). Trimming removed 0 bases at V and 0 bases at J, with 10 bases between. CDR3: CASSLAGPRSGANVLTF. CDR3 sequence (DNA): TGTGCCAGCAGCTTGGCGGGCCCCCGCTCTGGGGCCAACGTCCTGACTTTC.

This clone has a single count. The rearrangement uses TRBV19 and TRBJ2-6; D is unresolved. V gave up 7 bases and J gave up 5 bases, with 12 bases separating them. Germline CDR1 and CDR2: LNHDA and SQIVND (reference sequence). This CDR3 has 14 amino acids. This chain's CDR3 is CASNGLSRANVLTF. CDR3 in DNA: TGTGCCAGTAACGGGCTCTCCCGGGCCAACGTCCTGACTTTC.

The chain is built from TRBV3-1 (or the pseudogene TRBV3-2) and TRBJ1-4; TRBD1 matches at 10 bases. J lost 5 bases, V lost 4 bases, and 4 bases had no gene match. The CDR3 consists of 15 residues. CDR1 is LGHDT, CDR2 YNNKEL, per germline (reference sequence). In nucleotides, the CDR3 is TGTGCCAGCAGCCGCGGACAGGGGGGAAATGAAAAACTGTTTTTT. Protein product: CASSRGQGGNEKLFF.

This chain uses TRBV3-1 (or the pseudogene TRBV3-2) with TRBJ1-2, with D unresolved. Germline V lookup: CDR1 LGHDT, CDR2 YNNKEL (reference sequence). The length of the CDR3 is 14 residues. V gave up 4 bases and J gave up 8 bases, with 17 bases separating them. CDR3 protein: CASSPPDTPHGYTF. In DNA form, the CDR3 reads TGTGCCAGCAGCCCCCCCGACACCCCCCACGGCTACACCTTC.

The gene calls are TRBV24-1 and TRBJ1-2; 9 nucleotides align to TRBD1. Germline V CDR1 and CDR2: KGHDR, SFDVKD. This CDR3 comprises 15 residues. With 2 bases clipped from V and 4 bases from J, the junction kept 4 bases outside the gene matches. The CDR3: CATSDYRGRGYGYTF. The DNA of the CDR3 is TGTGCCACCAGTGATTACAGGGGGCGAGGCTATGGCTACACCTTC.

The CDR3 protein is CASSFSTSGSNEQFF. CDR3 nucleotides: TGTGCCAGCAGTTTTTCGACTAGCGGGAGCAATGAGCAGTTCTTC. J is TRBJ2-1 and V is TRBV27; 12 bases agree with TRBD2. Germline CDR1 is MNHEY and CDR2 is SMNVEV (reference sequence). This CDR3 is built from 15 residues. V lost 3 bases and J lost 6; bases outside the gene matches: 3.

The V gene is TRBV7-2, the J gene TRBJ2-6; tentatively, D is TRBD1 (7 bases). The V end was cut by 4 bases, the J end by 0 bases, with 19 bases between. The CDR3 runs 19 residues. Looked up from germline, CDR1 is SGHTA and CDR2 is FQGNSA. The CDR3 here is CASSSREEGALSGANVLTF. CDR3 nucleotides: TGTGCCAGCAGCTCCAGGGAGGAGGGGGCACTCTCTGGGGCCAACGTCCTGACTTTC.

V is TRBV27 and J is TRBJ2-3, with D tentatively TRBD1 (7 bases). V shed 6 bases and J shed 2 bases, with 15 bases lying between them. Germline assignment: CDR1 MNHEY and CDR2 SMNVEV (reference sequence). The CDR3 consists of 15 residues. The CDR3 DNA is TGTGCCAGCAGCGGCAGGGGGGCCCCCACAGATACGCAGTATTTT. Translation: CASSGRGAPTDTQYF.

The chain uses TRBV19 and TRBJ2-7; maybe TRBD2 (5 bases). Trimming removed 0 bases at V and 0 bases at J, with 9 bases between. This CDR3 spans 15 amino acids. Germline CDR1 and CDR2: LNHDA and SQIVND (reference sequence). CDR3 region: CASSIDSGSSYEQYF. The CDR3 region has the DNA TGTGCCAGTAGTATAGACAGCGGCTCCTCCTACGAGCAGTACTTC.

This CDR3 is CASSQDWNYEQYF. CDR3 nucleotides: TGTGCCAGCAGCCAAGATTGGAATTACGAGCAGTACTTC. The chain employs TRBV4-2 and TRBJ2-7; no clear D. Germline V gives CDR1 LGHNA, CDR2 YNFKEQ. CDR3 size: 13 residues. The V and J ends lost 0 bases and 4 bases respectively, with 7 bases between them.

The V call is TRBV6-2 or TRBV6-3, the J call TRBJ1-2, with a tentative D call TRBD1 (6 bases). CDR3 length: 13 residues. V lost 6 bases, J lost 7 bases, and 15 bases lay in between. Looked up from germline, CDR1 is MNHEY and CDR2 is SVGEGT. The CDR3, as DNA: TGTGCCAGCAGCCTACCAGGGGAGGGTGGCTACACCTTC. This encodes CASSLPGEGGYTF.

There are a few counts of this clone. J is TRBJ2-7 and V is TRBV19, with unresolved D. The ends were cut back, 5 bases at V and 0 bases at J, with 11 bases in the middle. The CDR3 covers 14 residues. Germline values: CDR1 LNHDA, CDR2 SQIVND (reference sequence). CDR3 coding DNA: TGTGCCAGTAGTGCATCCACCCTCTCCTACGAGCAGTACTTC. The encoded protein is CASSASTLSYEQYF.

The chain joins TRBV18 to TRBJ1-6; a weak D match, TRBD1 (5 bases). V lost 2 bases, J lost 14 bases, and 13 bases lay in between. Germline CDR1 reads KGHSH; CDR2 reads LQKENI. The CDR3 totals 13 residues. The CDR3 sequence is CASSPGEGFALHF. CDR3 in DNA: TGTGCCAGCTCACCAGGGGAGGGGTTCGCCCTCCACTTT.